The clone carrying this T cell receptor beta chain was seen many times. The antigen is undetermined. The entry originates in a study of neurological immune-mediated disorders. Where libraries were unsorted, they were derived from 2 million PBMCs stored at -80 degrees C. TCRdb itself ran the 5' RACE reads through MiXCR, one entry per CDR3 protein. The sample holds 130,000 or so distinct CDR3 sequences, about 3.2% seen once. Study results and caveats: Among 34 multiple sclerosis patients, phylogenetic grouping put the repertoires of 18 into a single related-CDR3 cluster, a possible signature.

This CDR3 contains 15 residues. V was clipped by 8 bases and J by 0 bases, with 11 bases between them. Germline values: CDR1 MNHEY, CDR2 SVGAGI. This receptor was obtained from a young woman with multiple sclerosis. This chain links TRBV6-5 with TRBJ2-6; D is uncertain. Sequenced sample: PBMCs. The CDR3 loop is CASRLGSSGANVLTF. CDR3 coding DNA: TGTGCCAGCCGCTTAGGGTCCTCTGGGGCCAACGTCCTGACTTTC.